Listed here are 9 T cell receptor beta chains from one sample, sequenced in a study of blood T cell repertoires in COVID-19. The data were produced by immunoSEQ multiplex PCR, yet TCRdb's version contains in-frame clones alone and is incomplete. The data show around 300,000 clones, with around 90% seen just once and 0.85% to 0.95% held by the top ten. The source material was peripheral blood. These receptors all stem from a woman in her 40s who had recovered from COVID-19.

The CDR3 reads CASSVGGTSGSTDTQYF. CDR3 nucleotides: TGTGCCAGCAGCGTAGGGGGGACTAGCGGTAGCACAGATACGCAGTATTTT. The rearrangement links TRBV9 to TRBJ2-3, with 11 bases identical to TRBD2. The V gene's germline CDR1 is SGDLS and CDR2 YYNGEE. There are 17 residues in the CDR3. V shed 0 bases and J 0 bases; nucleotides not matched to a gene: 3.

The chain combines TRBV7-8 with TRBJ2-6; possibly TRBD1 for D (6 bases). The germline V gene has CDR1 SGHVS and CDR2 FQNEAQ. The CDR3 extends over 16 amino acids. The V and J ends lost 5 bases and 1 base respectively, with 12 bases between them. Here the CDR3 DNA reads TGTGCCAGCAGCCAATGGACAGTTTCTGGGGCCAACGTCCTGACTTTC. Protein product: CASSQWTVSGANVLTF.

The chain joins TRBV5-1 to TRBJ1-2; D call uncertain. Trimming removed 3 bases at V and 0 bases at J, with 15 bases between. The CDR3 is made up of 16 amino acids. The germline V gene encodes CDR1 SGHRS and CDR2 YFSETQ. Here the CDR3 reads CASSSPDGQSNYGYTF. In nucleotides, the CDR3 is TGCGCCAGCAGCTCTCCGGATGGGCAATCTAACTATGGCTACACCTTC.

This chain links TRBV28 with TRBJ1-1; possible D gene TRBD1, 6 bases. The ends were cut back, 5 bases at V and 1 base at J, with 17 bases in the middle. Per germline, CDR1 MDHEN and CDR2 SYDVKM. The CDR3 has 16 residues. The CDR3 nucleotides read TGTGCCAGCAGTCTGGGGGCCGCAGGGCGGAACACTGAAGCTTTCTTT. Residues: CASSLGAAGRNTEAFF.

This rearrangement joins TRBV9 to TRBJ2-7; perhaps TRBD2 as D (5 bases). With 4 bases removed from V and 2 bases from J, the gap between germline ends came to 19 bases. CDR1 is SGDLS and CDR2 is YYNGEE in the germline V gene. CDR3 length: 16 amino acids. The CDR3 nucleotides read TGTGCCAGCAGCCCTACCTCGACTAATCCGACCTACGAGCAGTACTTC. Translating gives CASSPTSTNPTYEQYF.

J is TRBJ2-1 and V is TRBV29-1, with 10 nucleotides matching TRBD1. Germline lookup yields CDR1 SQVTM and CDR2 ANQGSEA. Trimming removed 6 bases from V and 14 bases from J; junction bases left unmatched: 13. The CDR3 is made up of 13 amino acids. CDR3: CSVKTGGAPMEFF. For the CDR3, the DNA is TGCAGCGTCAAGACAGGGGGCGCTCCTATGGAGTTCTTC.

The rearrangement uses TRBV9 and TRBJ2-3; 10 bases fit TRBD2. Germline V lookup: CDR1 SGDLS, CDR2 YYNGEE. The trim removed 0 bases at V and 8 bases at J, leaving 9 bases unmatched. This CDR3 spans 16 amino acids. The CDR3 DNA sequence: TGTGCCAGCAGCGTAGAAGGGACTAGCGCTCTCGGTACGCAGTATTTT. It translates to CASSVEGTSALGTQYF.

This clone has only one observation. The chain joins TRBV6-1 to TRBJ1-6; D gene uncertain. V gave up 2 bases and J gave up 14 bases, with 13 bases separating them. The germline gives CDR1 MNHNS, CDR2 SASEGT. The CDR3 covers 13 residues. CDR3 sequence (DNA): TGTGCCAGCAGTGAACGGGGAACGGGAGCCCTCCACTTT. It encodes CASSERGTGALHF.

This chain uses TRBV29-1 with TRBJ2-3; 7 positions agree with TRBD2. The CDR3 covers 13 residues. Per germline, CDR1 SQVTM and CDR2 ANQGSEA. V shed 7 bases and J 3 bases; nucleotides not matched to a gene: 7. CDR3 protein: CSAGLENTDTQYF. The CDR3 region has the DNA TGCAGCGCCGGACTAGAGAATACAGATACGCAGTATTTT.